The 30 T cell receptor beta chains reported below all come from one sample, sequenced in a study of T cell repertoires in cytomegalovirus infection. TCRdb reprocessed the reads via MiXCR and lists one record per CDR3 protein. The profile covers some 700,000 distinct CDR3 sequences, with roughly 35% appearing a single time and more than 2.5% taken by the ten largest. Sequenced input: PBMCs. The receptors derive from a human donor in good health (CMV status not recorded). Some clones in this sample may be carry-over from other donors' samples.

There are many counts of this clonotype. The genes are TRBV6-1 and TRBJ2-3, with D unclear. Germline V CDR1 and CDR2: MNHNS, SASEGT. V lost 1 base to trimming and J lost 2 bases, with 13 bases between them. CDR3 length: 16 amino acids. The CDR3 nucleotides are TGTGCCAGCAGTGAAGAGGAATTGGGCTACACAGATACGCAGTATTTT. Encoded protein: CASSEEELGYTDTQYF.

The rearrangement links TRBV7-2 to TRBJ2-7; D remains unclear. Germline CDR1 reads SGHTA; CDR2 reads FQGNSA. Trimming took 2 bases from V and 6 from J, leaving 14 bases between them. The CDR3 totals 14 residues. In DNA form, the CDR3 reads TGTGCCAGCAGCTTAAACTGGGCTCCCCGCGAGCAGTACTTC. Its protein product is CASSLNWAPREQYF. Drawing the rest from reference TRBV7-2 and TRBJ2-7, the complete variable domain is GAGVSQSPSNKVTEKGKDVELRCDPISGHTALYWYRQSLGQGLEFLIYFQGNSAPDKSGLPSDRFSAERTGGSVSTLTIQRTQQEDSAVYLCASSLNWAPREQYFGPGTRLTVT.

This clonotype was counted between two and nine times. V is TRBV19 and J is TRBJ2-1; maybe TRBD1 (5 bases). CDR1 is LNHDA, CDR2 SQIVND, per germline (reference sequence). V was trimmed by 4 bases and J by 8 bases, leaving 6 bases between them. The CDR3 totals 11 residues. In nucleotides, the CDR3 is TGTGCCAGTAGTAAGGGGTATGAGCAGTTCTTC. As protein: CASSKGYEQFF.

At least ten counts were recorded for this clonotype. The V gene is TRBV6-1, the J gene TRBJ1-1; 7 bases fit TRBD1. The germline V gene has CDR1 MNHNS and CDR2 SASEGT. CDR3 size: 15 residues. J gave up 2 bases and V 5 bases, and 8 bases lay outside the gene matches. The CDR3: CASSRLQGLNTEAFF. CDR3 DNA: TGTGCCAGCAGTCGACTACAGGGGCTAAACACTGAAGCTTTCTTT.

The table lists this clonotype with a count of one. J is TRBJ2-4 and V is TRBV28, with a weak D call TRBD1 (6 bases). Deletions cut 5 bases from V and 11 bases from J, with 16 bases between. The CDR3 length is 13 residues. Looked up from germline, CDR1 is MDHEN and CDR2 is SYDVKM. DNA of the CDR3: TGTGCCAGCAGTCTACTGGGGGCCGGGCTTCAGTACTTC. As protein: CASSLLGAGLQYF.

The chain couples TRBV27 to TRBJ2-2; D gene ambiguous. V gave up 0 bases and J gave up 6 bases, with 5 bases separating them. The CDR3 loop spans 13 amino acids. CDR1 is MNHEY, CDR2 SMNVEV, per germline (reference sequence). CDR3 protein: CASSLSFSGELFF. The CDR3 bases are TGTGCCAGCAGTTTATCGTTCTCCGGGGAGCTGTTTTTT.

CDR3 sequence reads: CASSLSNPYSNEQFF. CDR3 nucleotide sequence: TGTGCCAGCAGTTTATCCAATCCCTACTCAAATGAGCAGTTCTTC. The rearrangement uses TRBV27 and TRBJ2-1; no clear D. Germline CDR1 is MNHEY and CDR2 is SMNVEV (reference sequence). V was pared by 0 bases and J by 7 bases, with 13 bases between. The CDR3 has 15 amino acids.

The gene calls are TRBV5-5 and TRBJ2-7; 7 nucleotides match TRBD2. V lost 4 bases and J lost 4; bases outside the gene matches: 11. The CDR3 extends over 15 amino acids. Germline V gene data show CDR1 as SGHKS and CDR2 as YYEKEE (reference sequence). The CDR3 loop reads CASSPGSREVYEQYF. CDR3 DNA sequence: TGTGCCAGCAGCCCGGGCTCCCGGGAGGTTTACGAGCAGTACTTC. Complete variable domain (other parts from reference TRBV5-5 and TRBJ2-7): DAGVTQSPTHLIKTRGQQVTLRCSPISGHKSVSWYQQVLGQGPQFIFQYYEKEERGRGNFPDRFSARQFPNYSSELNVNALLLGDSALYLCASSPGSREVYEQYFGPGTRLTVT.

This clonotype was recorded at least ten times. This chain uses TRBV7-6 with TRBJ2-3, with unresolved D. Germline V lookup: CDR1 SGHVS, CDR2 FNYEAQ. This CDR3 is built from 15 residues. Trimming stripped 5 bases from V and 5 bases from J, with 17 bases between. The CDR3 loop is CASSEYEKRGDTQYF. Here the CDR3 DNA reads TGTGCCAGCAGCGAATACGAGAAGAGAGGAGATACGCAGTATTTT.

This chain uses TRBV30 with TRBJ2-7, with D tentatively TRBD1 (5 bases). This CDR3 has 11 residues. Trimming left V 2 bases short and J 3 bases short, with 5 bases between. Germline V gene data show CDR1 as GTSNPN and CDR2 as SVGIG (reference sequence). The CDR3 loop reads CAWSTGYEQYF. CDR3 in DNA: TGTGCCTGGAGTACAGGCTACGAGCAGTACTTC.

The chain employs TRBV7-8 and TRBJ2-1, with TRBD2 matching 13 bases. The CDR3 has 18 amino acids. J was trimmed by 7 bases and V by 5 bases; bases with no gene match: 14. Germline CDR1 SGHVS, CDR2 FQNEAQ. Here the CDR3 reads CASSPPGLAGRVRNEQFF. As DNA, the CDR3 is TGTGCCAGCAGCCCACCGGGACTAGCGGGAAGGGTGAGGAATGAGCAGTTCTTC.

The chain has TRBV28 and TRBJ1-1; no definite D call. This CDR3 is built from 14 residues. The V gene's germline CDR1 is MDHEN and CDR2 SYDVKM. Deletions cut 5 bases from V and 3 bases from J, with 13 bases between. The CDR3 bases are TGTGCCAGCAGTACCTCATATACTGACACTGAAGCTTTCTTT. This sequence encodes CASSTSYTDTEAFF.

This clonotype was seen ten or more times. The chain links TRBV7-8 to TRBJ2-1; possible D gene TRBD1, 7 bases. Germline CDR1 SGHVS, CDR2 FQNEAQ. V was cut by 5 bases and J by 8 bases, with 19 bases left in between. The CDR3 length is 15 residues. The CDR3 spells CASSPRDRSLDEQFF. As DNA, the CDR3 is TGTGCCAGCAGCCCGCGGGACAGATCATTGGATGAGCAGTTCTTC.

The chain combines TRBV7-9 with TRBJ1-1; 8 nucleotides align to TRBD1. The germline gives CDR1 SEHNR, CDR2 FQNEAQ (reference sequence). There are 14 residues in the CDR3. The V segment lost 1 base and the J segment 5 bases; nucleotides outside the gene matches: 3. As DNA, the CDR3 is TGTGCCAGCAGCTTAGAAGACAGGGGTACTGAAGCTTTCTTT. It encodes CASSLEDRGTEAFF.

In DNA, the CDR3 is TGTGCCAGCAGTACCCCAGGGGGTCTAGGGTATAGCAATCAGCCCCAGCATTTT. Translating it yields CASSTPGGLGYSNQPQHF. The chain uses TRBV12-3 or TRBV12-4 and TRBJ1-5; TRBD1 aligns across 7 bases. CDR3 length equals 18 residues. V lost 5 bases to trimming and J lost 0 bases; unmatched junction nucleotides: 13.

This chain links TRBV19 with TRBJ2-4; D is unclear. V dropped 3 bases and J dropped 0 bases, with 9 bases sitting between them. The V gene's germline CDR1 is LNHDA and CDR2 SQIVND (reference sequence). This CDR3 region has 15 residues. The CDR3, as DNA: TGTGCCAGTAGTATCGGCCGGTTAGCCAAAAACATTCAGTACTTC. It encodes CASSIGRLAKNIQYF.

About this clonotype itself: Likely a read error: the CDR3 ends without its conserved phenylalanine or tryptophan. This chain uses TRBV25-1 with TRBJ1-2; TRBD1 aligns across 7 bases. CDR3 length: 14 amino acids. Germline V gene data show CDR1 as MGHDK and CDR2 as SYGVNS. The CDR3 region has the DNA TGTGCCCGCAGTGCCCCCGACAGGGCCATAGGTTACACCGTC. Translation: CARSAPDRAIGYTV.

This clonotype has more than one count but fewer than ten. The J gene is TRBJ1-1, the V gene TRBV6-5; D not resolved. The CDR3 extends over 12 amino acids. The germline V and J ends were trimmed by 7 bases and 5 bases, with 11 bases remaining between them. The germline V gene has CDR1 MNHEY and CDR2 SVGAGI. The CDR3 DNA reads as TGTGCCAGCACAAAAGACCGGACTGAAGCTTTCTTT. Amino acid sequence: CASTKDRTEAFF.

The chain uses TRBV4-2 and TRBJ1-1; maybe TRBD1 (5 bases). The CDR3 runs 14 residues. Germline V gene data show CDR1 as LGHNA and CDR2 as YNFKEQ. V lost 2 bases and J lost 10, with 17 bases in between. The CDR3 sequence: CASSQSPLSGLAFF. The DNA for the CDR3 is TGTGCCAGCAGCCAATCTCCGCTGTCAGGGCTAGCTTTCTTT.

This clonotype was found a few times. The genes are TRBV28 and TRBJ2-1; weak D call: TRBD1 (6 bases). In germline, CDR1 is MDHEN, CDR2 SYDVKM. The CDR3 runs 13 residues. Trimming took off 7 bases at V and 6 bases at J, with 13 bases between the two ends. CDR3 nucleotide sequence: TGTGCCAGCATCATACAGGGTGGCAATGAGCAGTTCTTC. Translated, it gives CASIIQGGNEQFF.

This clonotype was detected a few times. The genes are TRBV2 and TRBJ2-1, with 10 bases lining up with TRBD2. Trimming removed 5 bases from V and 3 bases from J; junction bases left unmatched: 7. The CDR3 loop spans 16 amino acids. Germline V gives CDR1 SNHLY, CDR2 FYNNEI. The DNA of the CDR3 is TGTGCCAGCAGTTCCCTAGCGGGAGAGGTCTACAATGAGCAGTTCTTC. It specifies CASSSLAGEVYNEQFF.

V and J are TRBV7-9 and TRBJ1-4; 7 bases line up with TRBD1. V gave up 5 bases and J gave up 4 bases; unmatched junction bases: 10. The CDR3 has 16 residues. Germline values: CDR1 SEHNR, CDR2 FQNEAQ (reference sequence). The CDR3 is CASSRNRGQLNEKLFF. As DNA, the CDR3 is TGTGCCAGCAGCCGCAACCGGGGACAGCTTAATGAAAAACTGTTTTTT.

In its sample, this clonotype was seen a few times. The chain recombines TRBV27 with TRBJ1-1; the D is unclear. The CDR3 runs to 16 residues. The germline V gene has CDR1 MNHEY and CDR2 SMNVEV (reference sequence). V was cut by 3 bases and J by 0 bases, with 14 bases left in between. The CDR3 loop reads CASSLLEDRVNTEAFF. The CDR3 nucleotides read TGTGCCAGCAGTTTGCTAGAGGACCGAGTGAACACTGAAGCTTTCTTT.

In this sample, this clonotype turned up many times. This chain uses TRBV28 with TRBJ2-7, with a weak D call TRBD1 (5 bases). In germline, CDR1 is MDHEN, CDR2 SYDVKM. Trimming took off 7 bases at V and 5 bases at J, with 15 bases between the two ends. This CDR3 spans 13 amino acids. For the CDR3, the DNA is TGTGCCAGCACCTGGACATTCCGAGACGAGCAGTACTTC. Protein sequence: CASTWTFRDEQYF.

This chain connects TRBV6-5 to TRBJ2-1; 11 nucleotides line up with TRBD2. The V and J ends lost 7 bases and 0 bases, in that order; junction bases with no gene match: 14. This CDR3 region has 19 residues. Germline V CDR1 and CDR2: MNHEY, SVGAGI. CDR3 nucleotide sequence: TGTGCCAGCACCAACCGTGCTAGCGGGGGGACGAGCTCCTACAATGAGCAGTTCTTC. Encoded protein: CASTNRASGGTSSYNEQFF.

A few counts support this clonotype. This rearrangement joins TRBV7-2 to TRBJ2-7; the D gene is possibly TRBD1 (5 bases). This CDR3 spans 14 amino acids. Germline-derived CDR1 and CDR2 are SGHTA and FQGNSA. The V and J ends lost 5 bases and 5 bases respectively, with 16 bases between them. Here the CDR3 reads CASSPQGLSDEQYF. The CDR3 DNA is TGTGCCAGCAGCCCCCAGGGTTTGAGTGACGAGCAGTACTTC. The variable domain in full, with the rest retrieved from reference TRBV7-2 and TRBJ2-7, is GAGVSQSPSNKVTEKGKDVELRCDPISGHTALYWYRQSLGQGLEFLIYFQGNSAPDKSGLPSDRFSAERTGGSVSTLTIQRTQQEDSAVYLCASSPQGLSDEQYFGPGTRLTVT.

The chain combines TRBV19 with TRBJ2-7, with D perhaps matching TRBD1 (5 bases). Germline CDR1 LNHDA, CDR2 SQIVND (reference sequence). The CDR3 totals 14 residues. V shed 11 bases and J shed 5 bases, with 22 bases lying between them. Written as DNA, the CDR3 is TGTGCCGGAAATCACGACAGTATCCTCGACGAGCAGTACTTC. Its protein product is CAGNHDSILDEQYF.

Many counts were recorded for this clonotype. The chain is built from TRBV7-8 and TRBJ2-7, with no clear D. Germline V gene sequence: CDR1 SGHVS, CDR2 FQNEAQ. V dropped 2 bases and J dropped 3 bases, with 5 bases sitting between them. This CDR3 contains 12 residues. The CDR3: CASSLSIYEQYF. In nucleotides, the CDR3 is TGTGCCAGCAGCTTATCCATCTACGAGCAGTACTTC.

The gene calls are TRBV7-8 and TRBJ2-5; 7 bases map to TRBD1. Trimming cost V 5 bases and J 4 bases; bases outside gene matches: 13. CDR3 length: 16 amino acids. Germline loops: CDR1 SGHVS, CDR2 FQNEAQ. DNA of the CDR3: TGTGCCAGCAGCGCCCTCGGACAGGTGCAGCGAGAGACCCAGTACTTC. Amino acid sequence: CASSALGQVQRETQYF.

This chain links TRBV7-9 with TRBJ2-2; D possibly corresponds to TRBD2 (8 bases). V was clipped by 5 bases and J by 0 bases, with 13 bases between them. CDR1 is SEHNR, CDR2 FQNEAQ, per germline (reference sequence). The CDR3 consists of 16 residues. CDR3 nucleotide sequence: TGTGCCAGCAGCCGGGGGGGACAGCCGAACACCGGGGAGCTGTTTTTT. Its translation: CASSRGGQPNTGELFF. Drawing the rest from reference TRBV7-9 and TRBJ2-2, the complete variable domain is DTGVSQNPRHKITKRGQNVTFRCDPISEHNRLYWYRQTLGQGPEFLTYFQNEAQLEKSRLLSDRFSAERPKGSFSTLEIQRTEQGDSAMYLCASSRGGQPNTGELFFGEGSRLTVL.